These 32 T cell receptor beta chains originate from one sample sequenced in a study of T cell responses to AZD1222 COVID-19 vaccine. The data were produced by immunoSEQ multiplex PCR, yet TCRdb's version contains in-frame clones alone and is incomplete. Here the sample spans roughly 66,000 clones, 84% being singletons. The sequences come from peripheral blood, collected on day 0 of AZD1222 vaccination. The receptors were sampled from an adult in good health.

This chain links TRBV6-6 with TRBJ2-7; TRBD1 aligns across 7 bases. V lost 5 bases to trimming and J lost 3 bases; unmatched junction nucleotides: 19. The CDR3 consists of 18 residues. Germline V gives CDR1 MNHNY, CDR2 SVGAGI (reference sequence). The CDR3 protein is CASSPHRGLGTQSYEQYF. DNA for the CDR3: TGTGCCAGCAGTCCCCACAGGGGATTGGGGACCCAGAGCTACGAGCAGTACTTC.

V and J are TRBV5-1 and TRBJ2-2; D unclear. V dropped 4 bases and J dropped 2 bases, with 15 bases sitting between them. This CDR3 region has 16 residues. Germline V gives CDR1 SGHRS, CDR2 YFSETQ. CDR3 residues: CASSKDAGDNTGELFF. CDR3 nucleotide sequence: TGCGCCAGCAGCAAGGACGCCGGAGATAACACCGGGGAGCTGTTTTTT.

This clone was seen more than once but under ten times. This chain links TRBV4-3 with TRBJ2-7, with D possibly matching TRBD1 (6 bases). With 1 base removed from V and 6 bases from J, the gap between germline ends came to 16 bases. Germline CDR1 reads LGHNA; CDR2 reads YSLEER. The CDR3 length is 15 residues. DNA for the CDR3: TGCGCCAGCAGCCAAGGCCCGTCAGGGGTTTCCGAGCAGTACTTC. This sequence encodes CASSQGPSGVSEQYF.

This chain joins TRBV6-5 and TRBJ1-5; D gene unclear. Between the trimmed V and J ends, which lost 0 bases and 2 bases, there was a span of 11 bases. This CDR3 region has 16 residues. Germline CDR1 reads MNHEY; CDR2 reads SVGAGI. The CDR3 nucleotides read TGTGCCAGCAGTTACTCGGGAAGGGCCCGCAATCAGCCCCAGCATTTT. It specifies CASSYSGRARNQPQHF.

This clone showed up just a few times. The V and J genes are TRBV5-6 and TRBJ2-2; no clear D gene. V lost 1 base and J lost 2, with 9 bases in between. This CDR3 contains 15 residues. Germline loops: CDR1 SGHDT, CDR2 YYEEEE. CDR3 residues: CASSLYGRNTGELFF. DNA for the CDR3: TGTGCCAGCAGCTTGTATGGCAGAAACACCGGGGAGCTGTTTTTT.

This clone has only a few counts. The chain links TRBV6-5 to TRBJ1-2; TRBD1 agrees at 11 bases. The CDR3 has 14 residues. Trimming at V came to 6 bases and at J to 8 bases, leaving 8 bases not matched to a gene. Germline values: CDR1 MNHEY, CDR2 SVGAGI. The CDR3 protein is CASSPSGTGGGYTF. The CDR3 DNA reads as TGTGCCAGCAGCCCCTCCGGGACAGGGGGAGGCTACACCTTC.

This clone was recorded once. This chain links TRBV9 with TRBJ2-3, with TRBD2 matching over 8 bases. The CDR3 is made up of 16 amino acids. With V trimmed by 4 bases and J by 12 bases, 19 bases remained unmatched. The germline V gene has CDR1 SGDLS and CDR2 YYNGEE. The CDR3 loop is CASSPGLADHQGAQYF. CDR3 in DNA: TGTGCCAGCAGCCCTGGACTAGCAGATCATCAAGGGGCCCAGTATTTT. The full variable domain, in which reference TRBV9 and TRBJ2-3 provide the parts outside the CDR3, is DSGVTQTPKHLITATGQRVTLRCSPRSGDLSVYWYQQSLDQGLQFLIQYYNGEERAKGNILERFSAQQFPDLHSELNLSSLELGDSALYFCASSPGLADHQGAQYFGPGTRLTVL.

This clone was observed once. V usage is TRBV11-3 and J usage is TRBJ2-2; D is unresolved. This CDR3 has 15 amino acids. Trimming stripped 5 bases from V and 3 bases from J, with 13 bases between. Germline lookup yields CDR1 SGHNT and CDR2 YENEEA. CDR3 DNA sequence: TGTGCCAGCAGCCCCCTCGCGGCGGACACCGGGGAGCTGTTTTTT. It specifies CASSPLAADTGELFF. The full variable domain, rest sourced from reference TRBV11-3 and TRBJ2-2, is EAGVVQSPRYKIIEKKQPVAFWCNPISGHNTLYWYLQNLGQGPELLIRYENEEAVDDSQLPKDRFSAERLKGVDSTLKIQPAELGDSAVYLCASSPLAADTGELFFGEGSRLTVL.

The chain employs TRBV3-1 (or the pseudogene TRBV3-2) and TRBJ2-2, with D tentatively TRBD1 (6 bases). This CDR3 spans 15 amino acids. The germline V gene has CDR1 LGHDT and CDR2 YNNKEL (reference sequence). V was cut by 6 bases and J by 6 bases, with 17 bases left in between. CDR3 DNA sequence: TGTGCCAGCAGTCACCGATTTACAGGGTCCGGGGAGCTGTTTTTT. It codes for CASSHRFTGSGELFF.

This chain joins TRBV25-1 and TRBJ2-5; D unresolved. Germline values: CDR1 MGHDK, CDR2 SYGVNS. Deletions cut 2 bases from V and 2 bases from J, with 9 bases between. This CDR3 spans 14 amino acids. CDR3 DNA sequence: TGTGCCAGCAGTGAAACGAGTAATCAAGAGACCCAGTACTTC. Translating gives CASSETSNQETQYF. The full variable domain, its missing parts supplied by reference TRBV25-1 and TRBJ2-5, is EADIYQTPRYLVIGTGKKITLECSQTMGHDKMYWYQQDPGMELHLIHYSYGVNSTEKGDLSSESTVSRIRTEHFPLTLESARPSHTSQYLCASSETSNQETQYFGPGTRLLVL.

The chain combines TRBV30 with TRBJ2-7; 7 bases are a match to TRBD2. The length of the CDR3 is 14 residues. Germline CDR1 GTSNPN, CDR2 SVGIG (reference sequence). Trimming removed 5 bases from V and 1 base from J; junction bases left unmatched: 8. CDR3 sequence: CAWGGLLSSYEQYF. CDR3 bases: TGTGCCTGGGGGGGACTACTCTCTTCCTACGAGCAGTACTTC.

This CDR3 is CASSQGTARNEKLFF. As DNA, the CDR3 is TGTGCCAGCAGCCAAGGGACAGCCCGTAATGAAAAACTGTTTTTT. The chain combines TRBV3-1 (or the pseudogene TRBV3-2) with TRBJ1-4, with D perhaps TRBD1 (6 bases). This CDR3 has 15 residues. V shed 1 base and J shed 4 bases, with 10 bases lying between them. Germline loops: CDR1 LGHDT, CDR2 YNNKEL (reference sequence).

The rearrangement links TRBV5-1 to TRBJ1-3; 8 bases are a match to TRBD1. Trimming cost V 4 bases and J 0 bases; bases outside gene matches: 6. CDR1 is SGHRS, CDR2 YFSETQ, per germline. The length of the CDR3 is 16 residues. CDR3 nucleotide sequence: TGCGCCAGCAGCAGGGGACAGGTCGCCTCTGGAAACACCATATATTTT. Translation: CASSRGQVASGNTIYF. Variable domain in full (rest from reference TRBV5-1 and TRBJ1-3): KAGVTQTPRYLIKTRGQQVTLSCSPISGHRSVSWYQQTPGQGLQFLFEYFSETQRNKGNFPGRFSGRQFSNSRSEMNVSTLELGDSALYLCASSRGQVASGNTIYFGEGSWLTVV.

This chain uses TRBV11-2 with TRBJ2-1; a weak D match, TRBD1 (6 bases). The CDR3 is made up of 14 amino acids. Per the germline V gene, CDR1 is SGHAT and CDR2 is FQNNGV. The V end lost 6 bases, the J end lost 0 bases, and 9 bases lay between the germline ends. The CDR3, as DNA: TGTGCCAGCAGTTTACAGGGCTCCTACAATGAGCAGTTCTTC. The encoded protein is CASSLQGSYNEQFF. The full variable domain, its missing parts supplied by reference TRBV11-2 and TRBJ2-1, is EAGVAQSPRYKIIEKRQSVAFWCNPISGHATLYWYQQILGQGPKLLIQFQNNGVVDDSQLPKDRFSAERLKGVDSTLKIQPAKLEDSAVYLCASSLQGSYNEQFFGPGTRLTVL.

CDR3: CSVLGLAGGTDTQYF. The CDR3 DNA reads TGCAGCGTGCTCGGACTAGCGGGGGGCACAGATACGCAGTATTTT. The gene calls are TRBV29-1 and TRBJ2-3; TRBD2 agrees at 13 bases. The CDR3 contains 15 residues. Trimming removed 6 bases from V and 1 base from J; junction bases left unmatched: 4. Germline loops: CDR1 SQVTM, CDR2 ANQGSEA.

The chain uses TRBV6-5 and TRBJ1-2, with 7 bases that match TRBD1. J lost 4 bases, V lost 0 bases, and 8 bases had no gene match. CDR1 and CDR2 from the germline V gene are MNHEY and SVGAGI. The CDR3 covers 16 residues. The DNA of the CDR3 is TGTGCCAGCAGTTACTCGGGCAGGGGGGACCTCTATGGCTACACCTTC. Protein: CASSYSGRGDLYGYTF.

J is TRBJ2-1 and V is TRBV3-1 (or the pseudogene TRBV3-2), with D perhaps TRBD1 or TRBD2 (5 bases each). There are 16 residues in the CDR3. Germline V gene lookup returns CDR1 LGHDT and CDR2 YNNKEL (reference sequence). V lost 1 base and J 4 bases, leaving 14 bases between the germline ends. The DNA of the CDR3 is TGTGCCAGCAGCCAAGGGTCCGGGGCTACGTACAATGAGCAGTTCTTC. Its protein is CASSQGSGATYNEQFF.

This clone has a handful of counts. The CDR3 DNA follows: TGTGCCAGTAAGGGACAGGGAAGAGGCTTGGGAAGCTCCTATAATTCACCCCTCCACTTT. Translation: CASKGQGRGLGSSYNSPLHF. V usage is TRBV19 and J usage is TRBJ1-6, with 9 bases lining up with TRBD1. After removal of 7 bases from V and 0 bases from J, the junction contained 16 bases not matched to a gene. This CDR3 has 20 residues. Germline-derived CDR1 and CDR2 are LNHDA and SQIVND (reference sequence). Full variable domain (missing parts from reference TRBV19 and TRBJ1-6): DGGITQSPKYLFRKEGQNVTLSCEQNLNHDAMYWYRQDPGQGLRLIYYSQIVNDFQKGDIAEGYSVSREKKESFPLTVTSAQKNPTAFYLCASKGQGRGLGSSYNSPLHFGNGTRLTVT.

This clone was seen more than once but under ten times. For the CDR3, the DNA is TGTGCCAGCAGCCCCCTCAGGGTTACTGAAGCTTTCTTT. Translating it yields CASSPLRVTEAFF. The chain is built from TRBV12-3 or TRBV12-4 and TRBJ1-1, with a possible D match to TRBD1 (5 bases). This CDR3 contains 13 residues. V lost 6 bases and J lost 5, with 13 bases in between.

The CDR3 is CASSDQGFSGANVLTF. CDR3 coding DNA: TGTGCCAGCAGTGATCAGGGCTTCTCTGGGGCCAACGTCCTGACTTTC. The chain has TRBV6-4 and TRBJ2-6, with D perhaps TRBD1 (5 bases). The germline V gene has CDR1 MRHNA and CDR2 SNTAGT. The length of the CDR3 is 16 residues. V was clipped by 3 bases and J by 0 bases, with 9 bases between them.

The V gene is TRBV27, the J gene TRBJ1-1; no firm D call. The CDR3 length is 13 residues. V was shortened by 2 bases and J by 4 bases, with 8 bases between the two germline ends. CDR1 and CDR2 (germline): MNHEY, SMNVEV (reference sequence). CDR3 sequence reads: CASSLMRSTEAFF. DNA of the CDR3: TGTGCCAGCAGTTTAATGAGGAGCACTGAAGCTTTCTTT.

This clone has just one count. The chain combines TRBV7-9 with TRBJ2-3; TRBD2 matches 9 bases. V lost 7 bases, J lost 4 bases, and 6 bases stayed unmatched. This CDR3 region has 14 residues. Germline CDR1 and CDR2: SEHNR and FQNEAQ (reference sequence). This CDR3 reads CASNERGASDTQYF. For the CDR3, the DNA is TGTGCCAGCAATGAGCGGGGGGCGTCAGATACGCAGTATTTT.

This clone was found once. The J gene is TRBJ1-3, the V gene TRBV10-3, with 9 bases fitting TRBD1. CDR3 size: 13 residues. Trimming removed 3 bases from V and 7 bases from J; junction bases left unmatched: 1. The germline CDR1 and CDR2 sequences are ENHRY and SYGVKD. The CDR3 region is CAISEQGANTIYF. The CDR3 DNA reads TGTGCCATCAGTGAACAGGGGGCGAACACCATATATTTT.

The chain has TRBV7-2 and TRBJ1-1; TRBD1 is a possible D gene (5 bases). Trimming cost V 2 bases and J 4 bases, with 14 bases left between them. CDR1 SGHTA and CDR2 FQGNSA come from the germline V gene. There are 15 residues in the CDR3. Here the CDR3 reads CASSLKAGASTEAFF. CDR3 in DNA: TGTGCCAGCAGCTTAAAGGCTGGGGCAAGCACTGAAGCTTTCTTT.

The rearrangement uses TRBV6-1 and TRBJ1-4; the D gene is possibly TRBD1 (6 bases). V lost 3 bases, J lost 6 bases, and 14 bases lay in between. CDR1 is MNHNS and CDR2 is SASEGT in the germline V gene. This CDR3 spans 15 amino acids. CDR3 sequence (DNA): TGTGCCAGCAGTGAGATAGGGGGAGTTTATGAAAAACTGTTTTTT. It encodes CASSEIGGVYEKLFF.

V and J are TRBV3-1 (or the pseudogene TRBV3-2) and TRBJ1-1; no clear D gene. CDR3 length equals 13 residues. V was shortened by 3 bases and J by 1 base, with 6 bases between the two germline ends. CDR1 is LGHDT, CDR2 YNNKEL, per germline (reference sequence). CDR3 loop: CASSQLSNTEAFF. In DNA form, the CDR3 reads TGTGCCAGCAGCCAGTTATCGAACACTGAAGCTTTCTTT.

The chain carries TRBV6-4 and TRBJ1-2; 8 bases agree with TRBD1. Germline trimming cut 0 bases from V and 10 bases from J; bases unmatched to any gene: 10. CDR3 length: 15 amino acids. In germline, CDR1 is MRHNA, CDR2 SNTAGT. CDR3 protein: CASSDSGGRQGIYTF. Here the CDR3 DNA reads TGTGCCAGCAGTGACTCAGGGGGGCGACAGGGGATCTACACCTTC.

The chain has TRBV18 and TRBJ1-2, with no clear D. Trimming pared 3 bases from V and 3 bases from J, leaving 11 bases between. CDR1 is KGHSH and CDR2 is LQKENI in the germline V gene. The CDR3 has 14 amino acids. This chain's CDR3 is CASSPAGSHYGYTF. The CDR3 nucleotides are TGTGCCAGCTCACCGGCGGGCTCCCACTATGGCTACACCTTC. The variable domain in full, completed from reference TRBV18 and TRBJ1-2, reads NAGVMQNPRHLVRRRGQEARLRCSPMKGHSHVYWYRQLPEEGLKFMVYLQKENIIDESGMPKERFSAEFPKEGPSILRIQQVVRGDSAAYFCASSPAGSHYGYTFGSGTRLTVV.

The chain carries TRBV6-2 or TRBV6-3 and TRBJ2-2; the D call may be TRBD1 or TRBD2 (5 bases each). The V end lost 2 bases, the J end lost 3 bases, and 7 bases lay between the germline ends. CDR3 size: 14 residues. Germline assignment: CDR1 MNHEY and CDR2 SVGEGT. DNA of the CDR3: TGTGCCAGCAGTTACGGGACCGACACCGGGGAGCTGTTTTTT. Its translation: CASSYGTDTGELFF.

The CDR3 reads CASSVGKNTEAFF. The CDR3 DNA reads as TGTGCCAGCAGCGTAGGGAAGAACACTGAAGCTTTCTTT. This chain joins TRBV9 and TRBJ1-1; no definite D call. V was clipped by 0 bases and J by 1 base, with 4 bases between them. CDR3 length equals 13 residues. In germline, CDR1 is SGDLS, CDR2 YYNGEE. The whole variable domain, filled in from reference TRBV9 and TRBJ1-1, reads DSGVTQTPKHLITATGQRVTLRCSPRSGDLSVYWYQQSLDQGLQFLIQYYNGEERAKGNILERFSAQQFPDLHSELNLSSLELGDSALYFCASSVGKNTEAFFGQGTRLTVV.

The V and J genes are TRBV5-1 and TRBJ2-7; no clear D. This CDR3 region has 15 residues. Looked up from germline, CDR1 is SGHRS and CDR2 is YFSETQ. V was clipped by 0 bases and J by 0 bases, with 10 bases between them. As DNA, the CDR3 is TGCGCCAGCAGCTTGGTTCCCAGGTACTCCTACGAGCAGTACTTC. Its protein product is CASSLVPRYSYEQYF.

The chain has TRBV7-8 and TRBJ1-5, with D possibly being TRBD1 (6 bases). Germline values: CDR1 SGHVS, CDR2 FQNEAQ. Trimming took off 7 bases at V and 4 bases at J, with 14 bases between the two ends. The CDR3 has 14 amino acids. The CDR3 sequence: CASTRDRINQPQHF. The CDR3 coding sequence is TGTGCCAGCACCCGAGACAGGATTAATCAGCCCCAGCATTTT.